The 7 T cell receptor beta chains below were found in one sample sequenced in a study of early T cells in non-severe SARS-CoV-2 infection. TCRdb re-called the 5' RACE reads through MiXCR, storing one row per CDR3 protein. The data show about 100,000 distinct CDR3 sequences, 13% seen once. Source material: whole blood. These receptors were obtained from an adult who was a healthcare worker with PCR-confirmed SARS-CoV-2 infection or an uninfected control (not recorded which).

The chain joins TRBV29-1 to TRBJ2-6; D is unclear. The germline CDR1 and CDR2 sequences are SQVTM and ANQGSEA. The ends were cut back, 7 bases at V and 4 bases at J, with 8 bases in the middle. The CDR3 sequence is 12 residues long. The CDR3 sequence: CSAATGANVLTF. Written as DNA, the CDR3 is TGCAGCGCCGCGACAGGGGCCAACGTCCTGACTTTC.

This clonotype was picked up a small number of times. The rearrangement links TRBV4-3 to TRBJ2-3, with 9 bases aligning to TRBD1. V lost 0 bases and J lost 0; bases outside the gene matches: 16. This CDR3 has 21 residues. Germline V lookup: CDR1 LGHNA, CDR2 YSLEER. This chain's CDR3 is CASSQEPRRTGVPSSTDTQYF. CDR3 DNA sequence: TGCGCCAGCAGCCAAGAACCCCGCCGGACAGGGGTTCCCTCTAGCACAGATACGCAGTATTTT.

In this sample, this clonotype turned up a few times. The chain recombines TRBV29-1 with TRBJ1-2; a possible D gene is TRBD1 (5 bases). This CDR3 has 11 residues. CDR1 is SQVTM, CDR2 ANQGSEA, per germline. V lost 4 bases and J lost 6, with 9 bases in between. CDR3 sequence reads: CSVGRDDGYTF. CDR3 bases: TGCAGCGTTGGCAGGGACGATGGCTACACCTTC.

This clonotype was observed a handful of times. V usage is TRBV28 and J usage is TRBJ2-4; no reliable D call. Germline loops: CDR1 MDHEN, CDR2 SYDVKM. The V end lost 3 bases, the J end lost 2 bases, and 11 bases lay between the germline ends. The CDR3 spans 15 residues. The CDR3 reads CASSFVGNTKNIQYF. The CDR3 DNA sequence: TGTGCCAGCAGTTTCGTGGGGAATACCAAAAACATTCAGTACTTC.

The genes are TRBV28 and TRBJ1-2, with 7 nucleotides matching TRBD1. The J segment lost 3 bases and the V segment lost 4 bases, leaving 8 bases of the junction unmatched. Germline values: CDR1 MDHEN, CDR2 SYDVKM. The CDR3 has 15 amino acids. CDR3 in DNA: TGTGCCAGCAGTTCACCCTGGACAGGAGACTATGGCTACACCTTC. Protein sequence: CASSSPWTGDYGYTF.

The chain combines TRBV4-2 with TRBJ2-2; D might be TRBD1 or TRBD2, each matching 6 bases. In germline, CDR1 is LGHNA, CDR2 YNFKEQ. The CDR3 length is 14 residues. The V gene lost 2 bases and the J gene lost 10 bases, with 14 bases spanning the gap. The CDR3 nucleotides are TGTGCCAGCAGCCAATCCGAAGGGGGGTTGGAGCTGTTTTTT. Its protein product is CASSQSEGGLELFF.

The chain recombines TRBV29-1 with TRBJ2-7; D could derive from TRBD1 or TRBD2 (6 bases each). The V gene lost 3 bases and the J gene lost 7 bases, with 13 bases spanning the gap. CDR3 length equals 12 residues. Germline assignment: CDR1 SQVTM and CDR2 ANQGSEA. The CDR3 DNA reads as TGCAGCGTTGATGGGGGGCTAGGTGAGCAGTACTTC. It specifies CSVDGGLGEQYF.